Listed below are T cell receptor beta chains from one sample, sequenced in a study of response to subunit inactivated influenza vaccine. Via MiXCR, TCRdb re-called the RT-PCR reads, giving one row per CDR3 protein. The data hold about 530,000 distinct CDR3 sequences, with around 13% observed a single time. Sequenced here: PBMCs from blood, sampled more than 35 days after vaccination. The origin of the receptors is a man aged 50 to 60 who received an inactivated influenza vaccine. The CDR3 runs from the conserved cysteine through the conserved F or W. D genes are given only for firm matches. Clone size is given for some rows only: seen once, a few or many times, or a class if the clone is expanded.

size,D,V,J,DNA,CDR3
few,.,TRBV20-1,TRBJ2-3,TGCAGTGCTAGAGATCTATGGGGGGAGAACACAGATACGCAGTATTTT,CSARDLWGENTDTQYF
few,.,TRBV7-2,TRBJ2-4,TGTGCCAGCAGCCTAACCGGGGTCAAAAACATTCAGTACTTC,CASSLTGVKNIQYF
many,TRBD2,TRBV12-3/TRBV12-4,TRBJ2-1,TGTGCCAGCAGTCCGGGACTAGCGGGAGGTCTGTCCTACAATGAGCAGTTCTTC,CASSPGLAGGLSYNEQFF
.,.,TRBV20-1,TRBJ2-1,TGCAGTGCTAGCCCCGGCCGCAGGAGCTCCTACAATGAGCAGTTCTTC,CSASPGRRSSYNEQFF
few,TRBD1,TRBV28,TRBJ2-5,TGTGCCAGCGCAGGGGCAGGGGGCGCGGAGACCCAGTACTTC,CASAGAGGAETQYF
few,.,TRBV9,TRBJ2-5,TGTGCCAGCAGCCCAGAGGTTTCCAGGGTCCAGACCCAGTACTTC,CASSPEVSRVQTQYF
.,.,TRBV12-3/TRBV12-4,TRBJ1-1,TGTGCCAGCAGCCACTCCAGGGAAACTGAAGCTTTCTTT,CASSHSRETEAFF
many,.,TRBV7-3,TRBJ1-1,TGTGCCAGCAGCCGACCGGGGCAGGAGGCTTTCTTT,CASSRPGQEAFF
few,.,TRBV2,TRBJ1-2,TGTGCCAGCAGGCGGGTTAACTATGGCTACACCTTC,CASRRVNYGYTF
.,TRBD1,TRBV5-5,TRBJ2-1,TGTGCCAGCAGCGGGAGACAGGGCTCACCTGGGGAGCAGTTCTTC,CASSGRQGSPGEQFF
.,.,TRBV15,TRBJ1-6,TGTGCCACCAGCGCTTCCGGGACGCAAAATAATTCACCCCTCCACTTT,CATSASGTQNNSPLHF
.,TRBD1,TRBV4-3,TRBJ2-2,TGCGCCAGCAGCCAGGGACAGGGGGGGAGCACCGGGGAGCTGTTTTTT,CASSQGQGGSTGELFF
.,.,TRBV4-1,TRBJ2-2,TGCGCCAGCAGCCAGGACCCCGGGACGAACACCGGGGAGCTGTTTTTT,CASSQDPGTNTGELFF
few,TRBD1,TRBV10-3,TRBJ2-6,TGTGCCATCACCCGACAGGGCCCCCGCTCTGGGGCCAACGTCCTGACTTTC,CAITRQGPRSGANVLTF
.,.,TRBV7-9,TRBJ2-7,TGTGCCAGCAGCTCGCAAGGGTTTATGGACGAGCAGTACTTC,CASSSQGFMDEQYF
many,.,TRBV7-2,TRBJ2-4,TGTGCCAGCAGCTCCTTTAGGACAGTACTAGCCAAAAACATTCAGTACTTC,CASSSFRTVLAKNIQYF
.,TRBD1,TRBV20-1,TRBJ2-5,TGCAGTGCTAAGGACAGGGGGCTCGAGACCCAGTACTTC,CSAKDRGLETQYF
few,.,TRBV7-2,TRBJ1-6,TGTGCCAGCAGACTGGACAGTCACTATAATTCACCCCTCCACTTT,CASRLDSHYNSPLHF
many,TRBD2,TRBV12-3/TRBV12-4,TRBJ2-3,TGCGCCAGCAGCCGTACTAGCGGGACAGATACGCAGTATTTT,CASSRTSGTDTQYF
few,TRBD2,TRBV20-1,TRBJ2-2,TGCAGTGCTAGACTAGCGGGGGAGACCGGGGAGCTGTTTTTT,CSARLAGETGELFF
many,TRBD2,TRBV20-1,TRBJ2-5,TGCAGTGCTAGAGATCTCGGGGGGGGGACAGAGACCCAGTACTTC,CSARDLGGGTETQYF
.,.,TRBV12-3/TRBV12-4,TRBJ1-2,TGTGCCAGCAGTGCGGATTTTTATGGCTACACCTTC,CASSADFYGYTF
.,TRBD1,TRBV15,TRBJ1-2,TGTGCCACCACCCCACCGGGACAGGAATCTGGCTACACCTTC,CATTPPGQESGYTF
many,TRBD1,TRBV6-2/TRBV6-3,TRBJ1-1,TGTGCCAGCCTACGGACAGGGTCGAGCACTGAAGCTTTCTTT,CASLRTGSSTEAFF
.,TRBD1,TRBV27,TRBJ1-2,TGTGCCAGCAGTTTCCGGGGGCAGGGGGCTACTAACTATGGCTACACCTTC,CASSFRGQGATNYGYTF
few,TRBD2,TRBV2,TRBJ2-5,TGTGCCAGCAGTTACCTAGCGGGTCCCCAAGAGACCCAGTACTTC,CASSYLAGPQETQYF
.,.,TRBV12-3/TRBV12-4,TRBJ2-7,TGTGCCAGCAGCCCCGGGACCAAGCAGTACTTC,CASSPGTKQYF
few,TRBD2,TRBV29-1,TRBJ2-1,TGCAGCGCCTATCGGGGGGATGAGCAGTTCTTC,CSAYRGDEQFF
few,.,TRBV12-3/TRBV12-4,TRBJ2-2,TGTGCCTGCACAGGGCAGAACACCGGGGAGCTGTTTTTT,CACTGQNTGELFF